This TCR beta chain emerged from a study of control samples from healthy donors and cancer patients. Profiled with immunoSEQ multiplex PCR; TCRdb holds only in-frame clones, not every one. The sample lists about 410,000 clones; around 90% were seen once. CDR3 length: 16 amino acids. V lost 2 bases and J 2 bases, leaving 17 bases between the germline ends. Per germline, CDR1 SGHDT and CDR2 YYEEEE. V gene TRBV5-6 combines with J gene TRBJ2-7; unclear D gene. The sequence came from a man between 35 and 55 years old with head and neck cancer. Sequences were obtained from PBMCs. CDR3 in DNA: TGTGCCAGCAGCTTACTCTCAGCACAGAAAGCCTACGAGCAGTACTTC. Its translation: CASSLLSAQKAYEQYF.